A single sample is the source of the 20 T cell receptor beta chains below, sequenced in a study of T cells in Graves' hyperthyroidism and ophthalmopathy. The investigators amplified TCR beta CDR3 regions from RNA transcripts. RT-PCR in the first round (using the HTBI primer set) targeted the TCR CDR3. In TCRdb, the multiplex PCR reads were re-called with MiXCR into one record per CDR3 protein. The profile shows some 500,000 distinct CDR3 sequences, under 15% of them singletons. Sequencing used blood. These receptors all stem from a woman aged 18-29 years with Graves' hyperthyroidism.

This clonotype was counted many times. The chain employs TRBV20-1 and TRBJ1-5; 8 positions agree with TRBD1. Germline V gene data show CDR1 as DFQATT and CDR2 as SNEGSKA (reference sequence). The CDR3 sequence is 13 residues long. Trimming cost V 2 bases and J 6 bases; bases outside gene matches: 3. CDR3 in amino acids: CSARTGGGQPQHF. CDR3 DNA: TGCAGTGCTAGAACAGGGGGAGGTCAGCCCCAGCATTTT.

This clonotype was seen repeatedly, ten times or more. The CDR3 coding sequence is TGTGCCAGCAGCAGGGGATCTGAAGCTTTCTTT. Translating gives CASSRGSEAFF. The chain joins TRBV27 to TRBJ1-1; possible D gene TRBD1, 6 bases. V was cut by 6 bases and J by 6 bases, with 8 bases left in between. CDR1 and CDR2 (germline): MNHEY, SMNVEV (reference sequence). This CDR3 comprises 11 residues.

This clonotype was observed a handful of times. CDR3 sequence reads: CSVPSGRGYGYTF. The DNA for the CDR3 is TGCAGCGTCCCCTCCGGCAGGGGCTATGGCTACACCTTC. The chain combines TRBV29-1 with TRBJ1-2; D perhaps matches TRBD1 (6 bases). The CDR3 runs to 13 residues. Germline values: CDR1 SQVTM, CDR2 ANQGSEA. Trimming pared 6 bases from V and 4 bases from J, leaving 15 bases between.

This clonotype has a count of ten or more. This chain connects TRBV28 to TRBJ1-1, with TRBD1 identical over 8 bases. Germline V gives CDR1 MDHEN, CDR2 SYDVKM. The junction had 7 bases not matched to a gene; V was cut back by 11 bases and J by 2 bases. CDR3 size: 13 residues. The CDR3 DNA sequence: TGTGCCTCCGTGACAGGGGCAAACACTGAAGCTTTCTTT. Its protein product is CASVTGANTEAFF.

This clonotype was observed at least ten times. V is TRBV18 and J is TRBJ1-5; 7 nucleotides line up with TRBD1. With 0 bases clipped from V and 4 bases from J, the junction kept 6 bases outside the gene matches. The CDR3 runs to 16 residues. Germline V gene sequence: CDR1 KGHSH, CDR2 LQKENI. CDR3 amino acids: CASSPPMGQPNQPQHF. In nucleotides, the CDR3 is TGTGCCAGCTCACCACCCATGGGACAGCCAAATCAGCCCCAGCATTTT.

V usage is TRBV12-3 or TRBV12-4 and J usage is TRBJ2-2, with 9 bases identical to TRBD2. CDR3 length: 15 amino acids. The V gene end was trimmed by 10 bases and the J gene end by 3 bases; junction bases not matched to a gene: 9. In nucleotides, the CDR3 is TGTGCCATCAACCCCTCTAGCGGGGACACCGGGGAGCTGTTTTTT. This encodes CAINPSSGDTGELFF.

This clonotype appeared many times. The CDR3 here is CASSSMTSGQETQYF. CDR3 nucleotides: TGTGCCAGCAGCTCGATGACTAGCGGACAAGAGACCCAGTACTTC. V is TRBV11-2 and J is TRBJ2-5, with TRBD2 identical over 9 bases. This CDR3 is 15 amino acids long. Per the germline V gene, CDR1 is SGHAT and CDR2 is FQNNGV. V lost 4 bases and J lost 2; bases outside the gene matches: 5.

A note on this clonotype: Since a much larger clone is just one base distant, this may be a read error. The V gene is TRBV27, the J gene TRBJ1-2; D not resolved. Trimming removed 3 bases at V and 0 bases at J, with 5 bases between. The CDR3 sequence is 13 residues long. The germline gives CDR1 MNHEY, CDR2 SMNVEV (reference sequence). CDR3 coding DNA: TGTGCCAGCAGTTTGGTTTCTAACTATGGCTACACCTTC. This sequence encodes CASSLVSNYGYTF.

The V call is TRBV3-1, the J call TRBJ1-2; TRBD1 matches at 8 bases. Trimming at V came to 3 bases and at J to 5 bases, leaving 2 bases not matched to a gene. Germline V lookup: CDR1 LGHDT, CDR2 YNNKEL (reference sequence). The CDR3 covers 13 residues. The chain's CDR3 is CASSQGQEYGYTF. CDR3 nucleotide sequence: TGTGCCAGCAGCCAGGGACAGGAATATGGCTACACCTTC.

This chain joins TRBV25-1 and TRBJ2-5; D is unresolved. There are 14 residues in the CDR3. V lost 2 bases to trimming and J lost 1 base, with 8 bases between them. Germline V gene data show CDR1 as MGHDK and CDR2 as SYGVNS. CDR3 bases: TGTGCCAGCAGTGAAAAGGTAGTCCAAGAGACCCAGTACTTC. Protein: CASSEKVVQETQYF.

The V and J genes are TRBV6-2 or TRBV6-3 and TRBJ1-5; tentatively, D is TRBD1 (5 bases). The germline CDR1 and CDR2 sequences are MNHEY and SVGEGT. V was trimmed by 7 bases and J by 1 base, leaving 17 bases between them. The CDR3 covers 16 residues. The CDR3 DNA reads as TGTGCCAGCATTTTCCGGGTCAGGGAAAGCAATCAGCCCCAGCATTTT. Translation: CASIFRVRESNQPQHF.

This clonotype was seen ten or more times. V usage is TRBV25-1 and J usage is TRBJ2-7; TRBD2 aligns across 7 bases. This CDR3 spans 15 amino acids. The germline CDR1 and CDR2 sequences are MGHDK and SYGVNS. After removal of 0 bases from V and 3 bases from J, the junction contained 5 bases not matched to a gene. Here the CDR3 DNA reads TGTGCCAGCAGTGAATATGCAGGGAGGGTCTACGAGCAGTACTTC. Translated: CASSEYAGRVYEQYF.

This clonotype was recorded a few times. The DNA of the CDR3 is TGCAGTGCTGGCCAGAGAAACACCGGGGAGCTGTTTTTT. This encodes CSAGQRNTGELFF. The V call is TRBV20-1, the J call TRBJ2-2; no clear D. The V end was cut by 5 bases, the J end by 2 bases, with 9 bases between. The CDR3 consists of 13 residues. CDR1 DFQATT and CDR2 SNEGSKA come from the germline V gene (reference sequence).

This clonotype was observed a few times. The CDR3 nucleotides are TGTGCCTACGTAACAGACTCCTACAATGAGCAGTTCTTC. Translated, it gives CAYVTDSYNEQFF. The V and J genes are TRBV6-1 and TRBJ2-1; no clear D. The CDR3 consists of 13 residues. Trimming cost V 11 bases and J 0 bases, with 11 bases left between them. CDR1 is MNHNS and CDR2 is SASEGT in the germline V gene.

In its sample, this clonotype was seen a few times. This rearrangement joins TRBV10-2 to TRBJ2-3; D not certain. V shed 7 bases and J shed 0 bases, with 11 bases lying between them. The CDR3 has 14 residues. Germline CDR1 and CDR2: WSHSY and SAAADI. CDR3 nucleotides: TGCGCCAGCAAGGTGGCGGAAAGCACAGATACGCAGTATTTT. It translates to CASKVAESTDTQYF.

V usage is TRBV30 and J usage is TRBJ1-2; D perhaps matches TRBD1 (5 bases). Germline assignment: CDR1 GTSNPN and CDR2 SVGIG (reference sequence). The CDR3 contains 13 residues. The ends were cut back, 4 bases at V and 4 bases at J, with 13 bases in the middle. The CDR3 nucleotides read TGTGCCTGGAATGGGCAGGGACTCTATGGCTACACCTTC. Translation: CAWNGQGLYGYTF.

This clonotype has ten or more counts. The V call is TRBV14, the J call TRBJ2-1; 8 bases line up with TRBD2. Germline CDR1 reads SGHDN; CDR2 reads FVKESK. The CDR3 length is 16 residues. V trimming: 1 base; J trimming: 1 base; junction bases outside the gene matches: 3. CDR3 residues: CASSQVAGGSYNEQFF. The CDR3 DNA follows: TGTGCCAGCAGCCAAGTGGCGGGAGGATCCTACAATGAGCAGTTCTTC.

The chain employs TRBV5-1 and TRBJ1-3, with no clear D. CDR1 and CDR2 from the germline V gene are SGHRS and YFSETQ. Between the trimmed V and J ends, which lost 4 bases and 0 bases, there was a span of 14 bases. The CDR3 extends over 16 amino acids. The CDR3 reads CASSPIFGPSGNTIYF. The CDR3, as DNA: TGCGCCAGCAGCCCCATCTTCGGCCCCTCTGGAAACACCATATATTTT.

This clonotype was found many times. The gene calls are TRBV6-1 and TRBJ1-1; TRBD1 is a possible D gene (5 bases). V dropped 2 bases and J dropped 4 bases, with 23 bases sitting between them. CDR1 and CDR2 from the germline V gene are MNHNS and SASEGT. The CDR3 runs to 18 residues. The CDR3 is CASSEWYRVAGQATEAFF. CDR3 in DNA: TGTGCCAGCAGTGAATGGTACAGAGTGGCAGGGCAGGCCACTGAAGCTTTCTTT.

This clonotype was picked up many times. V is TRBV18 and J is TRBJ1-4; D may be TRBD1 (5 bases). Looked up from germline, CDR1 is KGHSH and CDR2 is LQKENI. V shed 9 bases and J shed 5 bases, with 16 bases lying between them. This CDR3 is 14 amino acids long. The CDR3: CASLTGQKNEKLFF. CDR3 DNA sequence: TGTGCCAGTTTAACAGGCCAGAAGAATGAAAAACTGTTTTTT. The full variable domain, rest sourced from reference TRBV18 and TRBJ1-4, is NAGVMQNPRHLVRRRGQEARLRCSPMKGHSHVYWYRQLPEEGLKFMVYLQKENIIDESGMPKERFSAEFPKEGPSILRIQQVVRGDSAAYFCASLTGQKNEKLFFGSGTQLSVL.